The 25 T cell receptor beta chains presented below share a single source sample, sequenced in a study of cytomegalovirus exposure and HLA in healthy donors. The repertoire was sequenced with immunoSEQ multiplex PCR; TCRdb's copy has only in-frame clones and lacks some. The sample holds about 65,000 clones, 92% seen once. The material sequenced was PBMCs. These TCRs come from a woman aged 18-35 years in good health and CMV-seronegative.

The rearrangement links TRBV11-2 to TRBJ2-7; TRBD2 is a possible D gene (6 bases). The CDR3 consists of 15 residues. V was cut by 6 bases and J by 5 bases, with 20 bases left in between. Germline assignment: CDR1 SGHAT and CDR2 FQNNGV. The CDR3 here is CASRQVGRLIDEQYF. CDR3 DNA sequence: TGTGCCAGCAGGCAAGTTGGGAGGTTAATTGACGAGCAGTACTTC.

V is TRBV9 and J is TRBJ1-6, with TRBD1 matching 7 bases. CDR3 length equals 14 residues. With V trimmed by 4 bases and J by 8 bases, 6 bases remained unmatched. Germline-derived CDR1 and CDR2 are SGDLS and YYNGEE. The CDR3 is CASSLGGTDSPLHF. CDR3 DNA: TGTGCCAGCAGCTTAGGGGGGACAGATTCACCCCTCCACTTT.

This clone was picked up one time. The chain carries TRBV10-3 and TRBJ1-2, with D perhaps TRBD1 (6 bases). This CDR3 is 15 amino acids long. Trimming left V 0 bases short and J 0 bases short, with 8 bases between. Germline V lookup: CDR1 ENHRY, CDR2 SYGVKD. CDR3 residues: CAISESGQTNYGYTF. Written as DNA, the CDR3 is TGTGCCATCAGTGAGTCGGGACAAACTAACTATGGCTACACCTTC.

The chain combines TRBV7-3 with TRBJ2-3; possible D gene TRBD1, 6 bases. The CDR3 length is 14 residues. V gave up 4 bases and J gave up 2 bases, with 10 bases separating them. Germline V gives CDR1 SGHTA, CDR2 FQGTGA. CDR3 bases: TGTGCCAGCAGCTCCGGACAGCCCACAGATACGCAGTATTTT. Translated, it gives CASSSGQPTDTQYF.

The gene calls are TRBV9 and TRBJ1-5, with D unclear. This CDR3 has 15 residues. Germline CDR1 is SGDLS and CDR2 is YYNGEE. The V and J ends lost 3 bases and 4 bases respectively, with 14 bases between them. The DNA of the CDR3 is TGTGCCAGCAGCGCTAGCGGAGAAGTGAATCAGCCCCAGCATTTT. As protein: CASSASGEVNQPQHF. Supplemented by reference TRBV9 and TRBJ1-5, the full variable domain reads DSGVTQTPKHLITATGQRVTLRCSPRSGDLSVYWYQQSLDQGLQFLIQYYNGEERAKGNILERFSAQQFPDLHSELNLSSLELGDSALYFCASSASGEVNQPQHFGDGTRLSIL.

The V and J genes are TRBV28 and TRBJ2-7; possible D gene TRBD2, 5 bases. The CDR3 spans 14 residues. Looked up from germline, CDR1 is MDHEN and CDR2 is SYDVKM. The V and J ends lost 6 bases and 4 bases respectively, with 16 bases between them. This chain's CDR3 is CASRPEGTAYEQYF. The CDR3 DNA reads as TGTGCCAGCAGGCCTGAGGGCACGGCGTACGAGCAGTACTTC.

V is TRBV7-3 and J is TRBJ2-3; D gene unclear. CDR1 and CDR2 (germline): SGHTA, FQGTGA. The V gene lost 4 bases and the J gene lost 0 bases, with 5 bases spanning the gap. The length of the CDR3 is 13 residues. CDR3 protein: CASSSGSTDTQYF. The CDR3 DNA reads as TGTGCCAGCAGCTCCGGGAGCACAGATACGCAGTATTTT. Full variable domain (missing parts from reference TRBV7-3 and TRBJ2-3): GAGVSQTPSNKVTEKGKYVELRCDPISGHTALYWYRQSLGQGPEFLIYFQGTGAADDSGLPNDRFFAVRPEGSVSTLKIQRTERGDSAVYLCASSSGSTDTQYFGPGTRLTVL.

CDR3 sequence reads: CASSLRGPSEKLFF. The CDR3 coding sequence is TGTGCCAGCAGCTTAAGGGGGCCTAGTGAAAAACTGTTTTTT. V gene TRBV7-9 combines with J gene TRBJ1-4; 7 bases match TRBD1. The ends lost 2 bases at V and 7 bases at J; junction bases unmatched: 4. Germline V CDR1 and CDR2: SEHNR, FQNEAQ (reference sequence). The length of the CDR3 is 14 residues.

The J gene is TRBJ1-1, the V gene TRBV27; 7 bases align to TRBD1. J gave up 6 bases and V 8 bases, and 12 bases lay outside the gene matches. This CDR3 spans 14 amino acids. Germline assignment: CDR1 MNHEY and CDR2 SMNVEV (reference sequence). The CDR3 DNA is TGTGCCAGCCGATTGGATATAGGGGGCGCTGAAGCTTTCTTT. This encodes CASRLDIGGAEAFF.

The chain has TRBV6-4 and TRBJ1-3, with TRBD1 as a possible D gene (6 bases). This CDR3 region has 11 residues. Trimming shortened V by 11 bases and J by 2 bases, and 7 bases separated the two germline ends. Germline values: CDR1 MRHNA, CDR2 SNTAGT. The CDR3 loop reads CAPGAGNTIYF. The CDR3 coding sequence is TGTGCCCCAGGGGCTGGAAACACCATATATTTT.

The chain employs TRBV6-4 and TRBJ2-3, with D tentatively TRBD2 (5 bases). Germline V lookup: CDR1 MRHNA, CDR2 SNTAGT. The CDR3 is 14 amino acids. With 2 bases removed from V and 6 bases from J, the gap between germline ends came to 12 bases. The CDR3 region has the DNA TGTGCCAGCAGTGACGGGGAGTCCCCGGATACGCAGTATTTT. Translated: CASSDGESPDTQYF.

This chain joins TRBV6-5 and TRBJ2-5; unclear D gene. V was clipped by 4 bases and J by 2 bases, with 11 bases between them. This CDR3 is 14 amino acids long. Germline V gene data show CDR1 as MNHEY and CDR2 as SVGAGI. The DNA of the CDR3 is TGTGCCAGCAGTTTCGGGTCGACTCAAGAGACCCAGTACTTC. Translated: CASSFGSTQETQYF.

This chain joins TRBV18 and TRBJ1-1; no clear D gene. Germline lookup yields CDR1 KGHSH and CDR2 LQKENI. The CDR3 runs to 14 residues. V gave up 7 bases and J gave up 0 bases, with 12 bases separating them. Here the CDR3 DNA reads TGTGCCAGCTTCACCGGGTGGTTGAACACTGAAGCTTTCTTT. Translated: CASFTGWLNTEAFF.

This chain joins TRBV6-5 and TRBJ2-5, with TRBD1 matching over 11 bases. V trimming: 3 bases; J trimming: 5 bases; junction bases outside the gene matches: 8. CDR1 and CDR2 (germline): MNHEY, SVGAGI. The CDR3 runs to 16 residues. This CDR3 is CASSYGGQGASETQYF. The CDR3 DNA sequence: TGTGCCAGCAGTTATGGTGGACAGGGGGCTTCGGAGACCCAGTACTTC.

CDR3 sequence reads: CASSCRQGAWTDTQYF. The CDR3 DNA follows: TGTGCCAGCAGCTGTAGACAGGGGGCATGGACAGATACGCAGTATTTT. V is TRBV13 and J is TRBJ2-3; 10 bases map to TRBD1. V lost 4 bases to trimming and J lost 3 bases; unmatched junction nucleotides: 7. The germline CDR1 and CDR2 sequences are PRHDT and FYEKMQ (reference sequence). The CDR3 runs 16 residues.

The V and J genes are TRBV6-4 and TRBJ2-1, with 10 bases that match TRBD2. Trimming cost V 4 bases and J 6 bases; bases outside gene matches: 6. CDR1 is MRHNA and CDR2 is SNTAGT in the germline V gene. This CDR3 contains 15 residues. DNA of the CDR3: TGTGCCAGCAGTGTGCTAGCGGGAGTACCCAATGAGCAGTTCTTC. Its translation is CASSVLAGVPNEQFF.

This clone was detected once. The J gene is TRBJ1-2, the V gene TRBV28; 7 nucleotides agree with TRBD1. V was clipped by 6 bases and J by 8 bases; unmatched bases: 15. CDR3 length: 15 amino acids. Germline values: CDR1 MDHEN, CDR2 SYDVKM. The CDR3 DNA reads TGTGCCAGCAGGACAGGGATTCATCCGGGACGCGGCTACACCTTC. Residues: CASRTGIHPGRGYTF.

The chain has TRBV11-3 and TRBJ2-7, with D perhaps TRBD2 (5 bases). Deletions cut 1 base from V and 0 bases from J, with 13 bases between. CDR3 length: 16 residues. Germline CDR1 SGHNT, CDR2 YENEEA. The CDR3 loop reads CASSLGLAGFSYEQYF. The DNA for the CDR3 is TGTGCCAGCAGCTTAGGGCTAGCAGGCTTCTCCTACGAGCAGTACTTC.

The rearrangement joins TRBV5-1 to TRBJ2-3; D unclear. Germline assignment: CDR1 SGHRS and CDR2 YFSETQ. The CDR3 runs 13 residues. V lost 6 bases and J lost 4, with 12 bases in between. The CDR3 sequence: CASTPMYSDTQYF. The DNA for the CDR3 is TGCGCCAGCACCCCAATGTACTCAGATACGCAGTATTTT.

This clone turned up a few times. The chain carries TRBV14 and TRBJ2-7; the D gene is possibly TRBD1 (6 bases). This CDR3 is built from 14 residues. V dropped 0 bases and J dropped 1 base, with 7 bases sitting between them. CDR1 and CDR2 (germline): SGHDN, FVKESK. This CDR3 is CASSQEGTSYEQYF. The CDR3 DNA reads as TGTGCCAGCAGCCAAGAAGGGACATCCTACGAGCAGTACTTC.

This clone was observed once. The chain is built from TRBV28 and TRBJ1-5, with D possibly matching TRBD1 (6 bases). V was shortened by 6 bases and J by 4 bases, with 16 bases between the two germline ends. Per the germline V gene, CDR1 is MDHEN and CDR2 is SYDVKM. This CDR3 region has 15 residues. CDR3 DNA sequence: TGTGCCAGCAGGAACAGGGTTGCCCCTAATCAGCCCCAGCATTTT. This codes for CASRNRVAPNQPQHF.

The J gene is TRBJ1-2, the V gene TRBV5-1, with D unresolved. CDR1 and CDR2 from the germline V gene are SGHRS and YFSETQ. This CDR3 contains 13 residues. The V end was cut by 3 bases, the J end by 6 bases, with 12 bases between. The CDR3 DNA is TGCGCCAGCAGCTCTTGGGGAGGCCATGGCTACACCTTC. The encoded protein is CASSSWGGHGYTF.

The J gene is TRBJ1-2, the V gene TRBV14; a weak D match, TRBD1 (6 bases). This CDR3 has 13 residues. Germline CDR1 reads SGHDN; CDR2 reads FVKESK. V was clipped by 4 bases and J by 4 bases, with 10 bases between them. CDR3 bases: TGTGCCAGCAGCCCCGGACAGACCTATGGCTACACCTTC. As protein: CASSPGQTYGYTF.

The sample holds one count of this clone. The chain uses TRBV5-1 and TRBJ1-6, with 8 bases matching TRBD1. Per the germline V gene, CDR1 is SGHRS and CDR2 is YFSETQ. There are 16 residues in the CDR3. The V segment lost 4 bases and the J segment 6 bases; nucleotides outside the gene matches: 9. CDR3: CASSGETGGGNSPLHF. DNA for the CDR3: TGCGCCAGCAGCGGCGAAACAGGGGGAGGTAATTCACCCCTCCACTTT.

V usage is TRBV11-2 and J usage is TRBJ1-1; D uncertain. Germline V lookup: CDR1 SGHAT, CDR2 FQNNGV. The length of the CDR3 is 12 residues. V gave up 4 bases and J gave up 0 bases, with 3 bases separating them. CDR3 residues: CASSSMNTEAFF. The DNA of the CDR3 is TGTGCCAGCAGCTCTATGAACACTGAAGCTTTCTTT.